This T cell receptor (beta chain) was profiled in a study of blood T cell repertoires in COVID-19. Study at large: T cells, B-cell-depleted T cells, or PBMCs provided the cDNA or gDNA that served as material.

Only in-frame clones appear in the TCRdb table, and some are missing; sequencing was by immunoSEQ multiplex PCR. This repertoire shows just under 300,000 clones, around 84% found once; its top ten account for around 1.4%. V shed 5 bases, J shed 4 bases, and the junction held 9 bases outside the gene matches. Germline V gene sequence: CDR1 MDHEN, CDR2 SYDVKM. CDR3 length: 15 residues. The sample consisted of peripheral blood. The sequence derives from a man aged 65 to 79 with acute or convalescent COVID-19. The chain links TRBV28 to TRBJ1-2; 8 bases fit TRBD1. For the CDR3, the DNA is TGTGCCAGCAGTCTCCCGGACAGGGACTTCTATGGCTACACCTTC. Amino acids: CASSLPDRDFYGYTF.